This T cell receptor (beta chain) was identified in a study of T cell clones after liver transplantation. Study as a whole: Tolerance: complete withdrawal held at least one year, liver enzymes staying within twice normal.

Study outcomes and limitations: Migration into the graft, not deletion, may explain lost graft donor-reactive T cells.

This CDR3 has 16 amino acids. Looked up from germline, CDR1 is KGHSH and CDR2 is LQKENI. Trimming removed 3 bases from V and 0 bases from J; junction bases left unmatched: 4. Sequencing was performed with immunoSEQ multiplex PCR; in TCRdb, only in-frame clones are kept and a portion is missing. The data show roughly 100,000 clones, roughly four fifths seen once. Details on this clone: Its antigen remains unknown.

The chain couples TRBV18 to TRBJ1-5; 8 bases agree with TRBD1. The TCR sequence derives from a human patient who received a liver transplant. The graft donor may have contributed some T cells. The sample in question was CD4+ T cells from blood, obtained around 44 months after liver transplant. The CDR3 is CASSPGTGHSNQPQHF. The CDR3 bases are TGTGCCAGCTCACCTGGGACAGGTCATAGCAATCAGCCCCAGCATTTT.